Listed below are T cell receptor beta chains from one sample, sequenced in a study of T cell responses to AZD1222 COVID-19 vaccine. Sequencing used immunoSEQ multiplex PCR; TCRdb keeps in-frame clones, though not all of them. The sample lists 90,000 to 120,000 clones, approximately 89% occurring once. The source material was peripheral blood, sampled on day 0 of MenACWY control vaccination. The source is an adult in good health. The CDR3 runs from the conserved cysteine through the conserved F or W. A D gene is named only where the DNA matches it firmly. Size tells how often a clone was seen (once, few, many) or the class of an expanded clone, and some rows leave it out.

D: -
V: TRBV7-2
size: -
J: TRBJ2-3
CDR3: CASSSGGQDTQYF
DNA: TGTGCCAGCAGCTCTGGAGGGCAAGATACGCAGTATTTT

D: -
V: TRBV10-1
size: -
J: TRBJ2-5
CDR3: CASSESTAKETQYF
DNA: TGCGCCAGCAGTGAGTCCACGGCCAAAGAGACCCAGTACTTC

D: -
V: TRBV18
size: -
J: TRBJ1-1
CDR3: CASSGISGNTEAFF
DNA: TGTGCCAGCTCAGGGATCTCGGGGAACACTGAAGCTTTCTTT

D: TRBD2
V: TRBV4-2
size: -
J: TRBJ2-2
CDR3: CAAGGSNTGELFF
DNA: TGTGCCGCGGGGGGATCAAACACCGGGGAGCTGTTTTTT

D: -
V: TRBV2
size: -
J: TRBJ2-5
CDR3: CASSETQAQETQYF
DNA: TGTGCCAGCAGTGAAACCCAGGCGCAAGAGACCCAGTACTTC

D: -
V: TRBV30
size: -
J: TRBJ1-1
CDR3: CGLDRRMNTEAFF
DNA: TGTGGGTTGGATAGGAGAATGAACACTGAAGCTTTCTTT

D: -
V: TRBV9
size: -
J: TRBJ1-5
CDR3: CASSVGPGWQPQHF
DNA: TGTGCCAGCAGCGTAGGCCCAGGGTGGCAGCCCCAGCATTTT

D: TRBD1
V: TRBV6-5
size: once
J: TRBJ2-3
CDR3: CASSRDRASDTQYF
DNA: TGTGCCAGTAGCCGGGACAGGGCTTCCGATACGCAGTATTTT

D: -
V: TRBV7-2
size: -
J: TRBJ1-6
CDR3: CASSLAGGGGSPLHF
DNA: TGTGCCAGCAGCTTAGCGGGGGGAGGAGGCTCACCCCTCCACTTT

D: TRBD1
V: TRBV28
size: -
J: TRBJ2-7
CDR3: CASSFLDRDSYEQYF
DNA: TGTGCCAGCAGTTTCCTGGACCGGGACAGCTACGAGCAGTACTTC

D: TRBD1
V: TRBV5-6
size: -
J: TRBJ1-1
CDR3: CASSFGTGRTEAFF
DNA: TGTGCCAGCAGCTTCGGGACAGGGAGGACTGAAGCTTTCTTT

D: -
V: TRBV9
size: -
J: TRBJ1-3
CDR3: CASSTLQGSGNTIYF
DNA: TGTGCCAGCAGCACATTACAGGGCTCTGGAAACACCATATATTTT

D: -
V: TRBV29-1
size: -
J: TRBJ1-2
CDR3: CSVLAAGNYGYTF
DNA: TGCAGCGTCCTAGCAGCGGGAAACTATGGCTACACCTTC

D: -
V: TRBV15
size: -
J: TRBJ2-7
CDR3: CATSRDVGPAPYEQYF
DNA: TGTGCCACCAGCAGAGATGTGGGGCCCGCCCCCTACGAGCAGTACTTC

D: TRBD1
V: TRBV6-6
size: once
J: TRBJ2-5
CDR3: CASSLDRGWTQYF
DNA: TGTGCCAGCAGTTTGGACAGGGGGTGGACCCAGTACTTC

D: -
V: TRBV5-1
size: -
J: TRBJ1-1
CDR3: CASSSWGSEAFF
DNA: TGCGCCAGCAGCTCATGGGGGAGTGAAGCTTTCTTT

D: TRBD1
V: TRBV6-1
size: -
J: TRBJ2-7
CDR3: CASSEAGQGPLYEQYF
DNA: TGTGCCAGCAGTGAAGCGGGACAGGGTCCCCTCTACGAGCAGTACTTC

D: TRBD2
V: TRBV27
size: -
J: TRBJ2-1
CDR3: CASSSRTSGGAINEQFF
DNA: TGTGCCAGCAGTTCCCGGACTAGCGGGGGAGCTATAAATGAGCAGTTCTTC

D: -
V: TRBV4-1
size: -
J: TRBJ2-7
CDR3: CASSQAPPGDSLYEQYF
DNA: TGCGCCAGCAGCCAAGCGCCTCCGGGGGACAGCCTTTACGAGCAGTACTTC

D: -
V: TRBV6-6
size: -
J: TRBJ2-5
CDR3: CASTRTVQETQYF
DNA: TGTGCCAGCACCAGGACCGTACAAGAGACCCAGTACTTC

D: -
V: TRBV7-9
size: -
J: TRBJ1-1
CDR3: CASSRRDMDTEAFF
DNA: TGTGCCAGCAGCCGCAGGGATATGGACACTGAAGCTTTCTTT

D: -
V: TRBV5-1
size: few
J: TRBJ1-2
CDR3: CASSFERVGGYTF
DNA: TGCGCCAGCAGCTTTGAGAGGGTAGGGGGCTACACCTTC

D: TRBD2
V: TRBV4-2
size: many
J: TRBJ2-2
CDR3: CASSQEGAGARPTGELFF
DNA: TGTGCCAGCAGCCAAGAAGGAGCGGGGGCGCGCCCAACCGGGGAGCTGTTTTTT

D: TRBD1
V: TRBV5-1
size: -
J: TRBJ1-4
CDR3: CASSPNRGPTNEKLFF
DNA: TGCGCCAGCAGTCCAAACAGGGGACCAACTAATGAAAAACTGTTTTTT

D: TRBD1
V: TRBV11-2
size: -
J: TRBJ1-6
CDR3: CASSQTGGYNSPLHF
DNA: TGTGCCAGCAGCCAGACAGGGGGCTATAATTCACCCCTCCACTTT

D: TRBD1
V: TRBV7-9
size: -
J: TRBJ1-1
CDR3: CASSSQGDAEAFF
DNA: TGTGCCAGCAGCTCCCAGGGGGACGCTGAAGCTTTCTTT

D: -
V: TRBV29-1
size: -
J: TRBJ1-1
CDR3: CSALVGGTEAFF
DNA: TGCAGCGCCCTGGTTGGCGGGACTGAAGCTTTCTTT

D: -
V: TRBV30
size: -
J: TRBJ2-7
CDR3: CAWSVAYEQYF
DNA: TGTGCCTGGAGTGTTGCCTACGAGCAGTACTTC

D: TRBD1
V: TRBV6-5
size: -
J: TRBJ1-1
CDR3: CASSYVTGAREAFF
DNA: TGTGCCAGCAGTTATGTGACAGGGGCAAGGGAAGCTTTCTTT